This T cell receptor beta chain was obtained from a study of blood T cell repertoires in COVID-19. On the study more broadly: The United States, Italy and Spain supplied acute and convalescent COVID-19 samples. Sources were T cells, B-cell-depleted T cells, or PBMCs; the material itself was cDNA or gDNA.

The germline V gene has CDR1 KGHSH and CDR2 LQKENI. This CDR3 region has 17 residues. Trimming pared 2 bases from V and 5 bases from J, leaving 19 bases between. The data were produced by immunoSEQ multiplex PCR, yet TCRdb's version contains in-frame clones alone and is incomplete. The repertoire has some 200,000 clones, about 85% of them found once; the top ten carry 5.5% to 8.5%. Material for sequencing was peripheral blood. The sequence came from an elderly woman in a cohort sampled during active or convalescent COVID-19. V is TRBV18 and J is TRBJ1-5; D is perhaps TRBD1 (5 bases). CDR3 sequence reads: CASSPKLKQGMDQPQHF. CDR3 coding DNA: TGTGCCAGCTCACCAAAACTTAAGCAGGGTATGGATCAGCCCCAGCATTTT.